Listed below are T cell receptor beta chains from one sample, sequenced in a study of blood T cell repertoires in COVID-19. Method: immunoSEQ multiplex PCR; TCRdb's copy keeps in-frame clones and lacks some. The repertoire holds 200,000 to 300,000 clones, with approximately 80% as singletons. The specimen was peripheral blood. Source of these receptors: a woman in her 70s with acute or convalescent COVID-19. CDR3s include the opening cysteine and the closing phenylalanine or tryptophan. A D gene is named only where the DNA matches it firmly. Expanded clones get a size class; other rows say once, few or many, or leave the size out.

TRBD2	TRBJ2-1	.	TRBV6-5	TGTGCCAGCAGCCTACTAGCGGGGGGGTTGAATGAGCAGTTCTTC	CASSLLAGGLNEQFF
.	TRBJ2-1	.	TRBV3-1/TRBV3-2	TGTGCCAGCAGCCTACCTAGGCTAGAAGGTTACAATGAGCAGTTCTTC	CASSLPRLEGYNEQFF
.	TRBJ2-2	once	TRBV5-1	TGCGCCAGCAGCTCAGGGACATTCGCGAACACCGGGGAGCTGTTTTTT	CASSSGTFANTGELFF
TRBD1	TRBJ1-2	.	TRBV28	TGTGCCAGCAGCCAGAGGACAGGGGCTTGGGGCTACACCTTC	CASSQRTGAWGYTF
.	TRBJ1-4	.	TRBV28	TGTGCCAGCAGTTCTAGATTGAGCAATCAGGGATTAGGTAATGAAAAACTGTTTTTT	CASSSRLSNQGLGNEKLFF
.	TRBJ2-3	.	TRBV20-1	TGCAGTGCTAGTGAGGGGCGTTTCAGCACAGATACGCAGTATTTT	CSASEGRFSTDTQYF
.	TRBJ2-7	.	TRBV25-1	TGTGCCAGCAGTGAAAGTTTAGGGAGAGAGCAGTACTTC	CASSESLGREQYF
.	TRBJ2-7	once	TRBV24-1	TGTGCCACCAGTGATTCGGGAGGGGGCAGACACGAGCAGTACTTC	CATSDSGGGRHEQYF
.	TRBJ1-2	.	TRBV2	TGTGCCAGCAGGGGAGGGACTCCTAACTATGGCTACACCTTC	CASRGGTPNYGYTF
TRBD1	TRBJ2-2	.	TRBV6-6	TGTGCCAGCATAAGGACAGGGGGCACCGGGGAGCTGTTTTTT	CASIRTGGTGELFF
.	TRBJ1-2	.	TRBV29-1	TGCAGCGTTGCCGGGGCGGGGGGCTACACCTTC	CSVAGAGGYTF
.	TRBJ1-1	.	TRBV6-2/TRBV6-3	TGTGCCAGCAGTTCCCAGGGGAGCATGAACACTGAAGCTTTCTTT	CASSSQGSMNTEAFF
.	TRBJ1-1	.	TRBV28	TGTGCCAGCAGTTTATGGGGGGGGCGGGGGAACACTGAAGCTTTCTTT	CASSLWGGRGNTEAFF
TRBD2	TRBJ2-3	.	TRBV19	TGTGCCAGTAGTCAGTGGACTAGCGGGGGGGCAGATACGCAGTATTTT	CASSQWTSGGADTQYF
.	TRBJ2-5	.	TRBV7-9	TGTGCCAGCAGCTGGGGGAGCAGGGGTATAAGGGAAGAGACCCAGTACTTC	CASSWGSRGIREETQYF
TRBD1	TRBJ1-5	.	TRBV3-1/TRBV3-2	TGTGCCAGCAGCCAAGATCAGGGGGCGCAGGGTCAGCCCCAGCATTTT	CASSQDQGAQGQPQHF
TRBD1	TRBJ1-3	once	TRBV7-9	TGTGCCACCCGACAGGGAGCTGGAAACACCATATATTTT	CATRQGAGNTIYF
.	TRBJ1-1	.	TRBV7-9	TGTGCCAGCAGCCTCTTCCTAGGGAGGGACACTGAAGCTTTCTTT	CASSLFLGRDTEAFF
TRBD2	TRBJ2-3	.	TRBV27	TGTGCCAGCAGAAGACAGAGCGGGGGCACAGATACGCAGTATTTT	CASRRQSGGTDTQYF
.	TRBJ2-2	.	TRBV9	TGTGCCAGCAGCGTAGACAGCAGTCGTACCGGGGAGCTGTTTTTT	CASSVDSSRTGELFF
.	TRBJ2-7	.	TRBV11-1	TGTGCCAGCAGCCCTGGGCAGGGGAATGCCTACGAGCAGTACTTC	CASSPGQGNAYEQYF
.	TRBJ1-2	.	TRBV5-1	TGCGCCAGCAGCGTCTCTGGAGGCTGGGGCTACACCTTC	CASSVSGGWGYTF
.	TRBJ2-1	.	TRBV12-3/TRBV12-4	TGTGCCAGCAGTATAATTAATGAGCAGTTCTTC	CASSIINEQFF
TRBD1	TRBJ1-6	.	TRBV4-2	TGTGCCAGCAGCCAAGAAGGCGGGACAGGGTCACCCCTCCACTTT	CASSQEGGTGSPLHF
.	TRBJ1-1	.	TRBV28	TGTGCCAGCAGTTTACTGACTCGCACGGCTTTCTTT	CASSLLTRTAFF
TRBD1	TRBJ2-3	.	TRBV9	TGTGCCAGCAGCGTAGGGTACAGGGGGGTTCCAGATACGCAGTATTTT	CASSVGYRGVPDTQYF
TRBD1	TRBJ1-6	.	TRBV19	TGTGCCAGTAGTATGGTCGAACAGGGGTATTCACCCCTCCACTTT	CASSMVEQGYSPLHF
.	TRBJ1-1	.	TRBV5-1	TGCGCCAGCAGCTTGGGGACAGTAAGTGATTTCTCTGAAGCTTTCTTT	CASSLGTVSDFSEAFF
TRBD1	TRBJ1-5	few	TRBV6-2/TRBV6-3	TGTGCCAGCAGCCGGGGACAGGGGTATGCCTACGGTCAGCCCCAGCATTTT	CASSRGQGYAYGQPQHF
.	TRBJ1-2	.	TRBV4-3	TGCGCCAGCAGCCAAGAGATTTCGTTAACAGGGAACTATGGCTACACCTTC	CASSQEISLTGNYGYTF
.	TRBJ2-1	.	TRBV2	TGTGCCAGCAGTTCCCAAGCCCTGTTCATCGATGAGCAGTTCTTC	CASSSQALFIDEQFF
.	TRBJ2-5	.	TRBV7-9	TGTGCCAGCAGCCCGGTGGGGGGGGCTGAGACCCAGTACTTC	CASSPVGGAETQYF
TRBD1	TRBJ1-1	.	TRBV7-2	TGTGCCAGCAGCTTCACCGGGACAGGGGTTACTGAAGCTTTCTTT	CASSFTGTGVTEAFF
TRBD1	TRBJ1-5	.	TRBV2	TGTGCCAGCGGTGACAGGGGCCTTAGCAATCAGCCCCAGCATTTT	CASGDRGLSNQPQHF
TRBD2	TRBJ2-1	.	TRBV4-3	TGCGCCAGCAGCCCGGGACTAGCGGGCTACAATGAGCAGTTCTTC	CASSPGLAGYNEQFF
.	TRBJ1-4	.	TRBV6-5	TGTGCCAGCAGTCTAAGACAGGCGTATAATGAAAAACTGTTTTTT	CASSLRQAYNEKLFF
TRBD1	TRBJ1-2	once	TRBV2	TGTGCCAGCAGTGAAGGACAGGGCGTGGGTGGCTACACCTTC	CASSEGQGVGGYTF
.	TRBJ1-3	.	TRBV7-9	TGTGCCAGCAGCTCCCCCGCCGCGAGGGCTGGAAACACCATATATTTT	CASSSPAARAGNTIYF
TRBD2	TRBJ2-7	.	TRBV7-8	TGTGCCAGCAAGCGGGGGTCTAACGGCTACGAGCAGTACTTC	CASKRGSNGYEQYF
.	TRBJ1-1	once	TRBV11-2	TGTGCCAGCAGCGCACACGTCACAGGTCCCACTGAAGCTTTCTTT	CASSAHVTGPTEAFF